The clone carrying this T cell receptor beta chain was seen a few times. The sample comes from a study of blood T cells in healthy people across ages. A second PCR, run for about 7 to 12 cycles, used a sample-barcoded 5' primer plus a J-beta primer mix. In TCRdb, the 5' RACE reads were re-called with MiXCR into one record per CDR3 protein. The table includes 1.5 million to 2 million distinct CDR3 sequences, around 50% detected once. Germline V CDR1 and CDR2: SGHTA, FQGNSA. Trimming removed 5 bases from V and 7 bases from J; junction bases left unmatched: 10. This CDR3 is 15 amino acids long. What was sequenced was blood. V and J are TRBV7-2 and TRBJ2-5; 10 nucleotides align to TRBD2. The receptor's source is a woman between 35 and 50 years old in good health. The CDR3 sequence: CASSRSGGAGVTQYF. CDR3 bases: TGTGCCAGCAGCCGAAGCGGGGGGGCCGGCGTGACCCAGTACTTC. The whole variable domain, filled in from reference TRBV7-2 and TRBJ2-5, reads GAGVSQSPSNKVTEKGKDVELRCDPISGHTALYWYRQSLGQGLEFLIYFQGNSAPDKSGLPSDRFSAERTGGSVSTLTIQRTQQEDSAVYLCASSRSGGAGVTQYFGPGTRLLVL.